The 7 T cell receptor beta chains below were found in one sample sequenced in a study of CD8+CD57+ T cells in acquired aplastic anemia. Investigators profiled TCR beta VDJ and CDR3 from genomic DNA template. TCRdb re-derived calls from the reads in MiXCR, one entry per CDR3 protein. The repertoire has 400,000 to 500,000 distinct CDR3 sequences, 55% to 75% of them found once; the top ten carry 3% to 4.5%. Sample: sorted CD4+, CD8+, or CD8+CD57+ T cells (not recorded which) from PBMCs. The receptor source for this set is a human donor in good health, serving as a control.

The V call is TRBV19, the J call TRBJ2-3, with D maybe TRBD2 (5 bases). V was cut by 9 bases and J by 4 bases, with 17 bases left in between. The CDR3 consists of 14 residues. Germline values: CDR1 LNHDA, CDR2 SQIVND (reference sequence). CDR3 coding DNA: TGTGCCAGCAGTCCCATGAATAGCGCAGATACGCAGTATTTT. It encodes CASSPMNSADTQYF. Looking up the rest from reference TRBV19 and TRBJ2-3 gives the full variable domain: DGGITQSPKYLFRKEGQNVTLSCEQNLNHDAMYWYRQDPGQGLRLIYYSQIVNDFQKGDIAEGYSVSREKKESFPLTVTSAQKNPTAFYLCASSPMNSADTQYFGPGTRLTVL.

This sequence joins TRBV2 and TRBJ1-4; 10 nucleotides agree with TRBD1. After removal of 3 bases from V and 8 bases from J, the junction contained 3 bases not matched to a gene. CDR1 is SNHLY and CDR2 is FYNNEI in the germline V gene. This CDR3 is 14 amino acids long. For the CDR3, the DNA is TGTGCCAGCAGTGAGGCGGGACAGGGGGAAAAACTGTTTTTT. This translates into CASSEAGQGEKLFF.

The rearrangement joins TRBV7-2 to TRBJ2-1; no firm D call. Per the germline V gene, CDR1 is SGHTA and CDR2 is FQGNSA. This CDR3 has 14 amino acids. Trimming pared 7 bases from V and 11 bases from J, leaving 21 bases between. CDR3 loop: CASNVRKNADQQFF. The CDR3 region has the DNA TGTGCCAGCAATGTTCGCAAGAACGCCGATCAGCAGTTCTTC.

This clonotype has ten or more counts. This sequence joins TRBV7-2 and TRBJ1-2, with D possibly being TRBD1 (5 bases). V lost 5 bases and J lost 5, with 15 bases in between. Germline V gives CDR1 SGHTA, CDR2 FQGNSA. This CDR3 is 14 amino acids long. The CDR3 nucleotides are TGTGCCAGCAGCCAGGACCAGGGCCGGTATGGCTACACCTTC. This codes for CASSQDQGRYGYTF.

This sequence joins TRBV7-3 and TRBJ2-3; TRBD2 aligns across 10 bases. The J segment lost 5 bases and the V segment lost 2 bases, leaving 7 bases of the junction unmatched. Looked up from germline, CDR1 is SGHTA and CDR2 is FQGTGA. CDR3 length: 16 residues. As DNA, the CDR3 is TGTGCCAGCAGCTTACCTAGCGGGGGCGCAGTAGATACGCAGTATTTT. As protein: CASSLPSGGAVDTQYF.

V gene TRBV12-3 or TRBV12-4 combines with J gene TRBJ2-3, with D possibly TRBD1 on 6 matching bases. The V end was cut by 5 bases, the J end by 4 bases, with 13 bases between. The CDR3 loop spans 14 amino acids. CDR3 sequence (DNA): TGTGCCAGCAGTACAAGGTCAGGGGCAGATACGCAGTATTTT. This codes for CASSTRSGADTQYF.

The V gene is TRBV20-1, the J gene TRBJ1-4; D unresolved. The V gene lost 2 bases and the J gene lost 2 bases, with 15 bases spanning the gap. This CDR3 has 16 amino acids. From germline, CDR1 is DFQATT and CDR2 SNEGSKA (reference sequence). The CDR3 coding sequence is TGCAGTGCTAGATTCGTGCGAGAACTTACTAATGAAAAACTGTTTTTT. It encodes CSARFVRELTNEKLFF.